Listed below are T cell receptor beta chains from one sample, sequenced in a study of cytomegalovirus exposure and HLA in healthy donors. TCRdb's table, derived via immunoSEQ multiplex PCR, lists solely in-frame clones and lacks some. The table records under 200,000 clones, about 71% of them present only once. The sequencing input was PBMCs. These receptors were collected from a man between 45 and 60 years old in good health and CMV-seronegative. Both conserved end residues are part of each CDR3. The D gene is left open where the match is weak. Clone size, where shown, is once, few, many, or a class for clones that have expanded.

d_gene: TRBD1
abundance: once
v_gene: TRBV28
j_gene: TRBJ2-1
CDR3nt: TGTGCCAGCAGCGACAGGGGATACAATGAGCAGTTCTTC
CDR3aa: CASSDRGYNEQFF

d_gene: TRBD1
abundance: few
v_gene: TRBV9
j_gene: TRBJ1-6
CDR3nt: TGTGCCAGCAGCGTAGAAGGGGGCTCACCCCTCCACTTT
CDR3aa: CASSVEGGSPLHF

d_gene: TRBD2
abundance: few
v_gene: TRBV4-3
j_gene: TRBJ2-7
CDR3nt: TGCGCCAGCAGCCAAGACTCTAGCGGGGCCTCCCTCTCCTACGAGCAGTACTTC
CDR3aa: CASSQDSSGASLSYEQYF

d_gene: TRBD1
abundance: .
v_gene: TRBV19
j_gene: TRBJ1-3
CDR3nt: TGTGCCAGTAACTCAGATCCCAGGGGGCGATCTGGAAACACCATATATTTT
CDR3aa: CASNSDPRGRSGNTIYF

d_gene: .
abundance: .
v_gene: TRBV9
j_gene: TRBJ2-3
CDR3nt: TGTGCCAGCAGCGTAAACGGGTGGACAGATACGCAGTATTTT
CDR3aa: CASSVNGWTDTQYF

d_gene: .
abundance: .
v_gene: TRBV7-2
j_gene: TRBJ1-5
CDR3nt: TGTGCCAGCAGCGACAGCGGGCAGCCCCAGCATTTT
CDR3aa: CASSDSGQPQHF

d_gene: .
abundance: .
v_gene: TRBV7-9
j_gene: TRBJ1-4
CDR3nt: TGTGCCAGCAGCACAGGGACGACAACTAATGAAAAACTGTTTTTT
CDR3aa: CASSTGTTTNEKLFF

d_gene: .
abundance: .
v_gene: TRBV5-1
j_gene: TRBJ1-2
CDR3nt: TGCGCCAGCAGCTTGGAGGCAGGCCTGTTCGTCAGCTACACCTTC
CDR3aa: CASSLEAGLFVSYTF

d_gene: TRBD1
abundance: .
v_gene: TRBV5-6
j_gene: TRBJ1-2
CDR3nt: TGTGCCAGCAGTGCCGACAGGGGGCGCGTTGGCTACACCTTC
CDR3aa: CASSADRGRVGYTF

d_gene: TRBD2
abundance: .
v_gene: TRBV5-4
j_gene: TRBJ2-7
CDR3nt: TGTGCCAGCAGCTTGATAACTAGCGGGGTAGTTCCCTACGAGCAGTACTTC
CDR3aa: CASSLITSGVVPYEQYF

d_gene: .
abundance: .
v_gene: TRBV6-5
j_gene: TRBJ2-1
CDR3nt: TGTGCCAGCTCCGACCAGGGGAAGAATGAGCAGTTCTTC
CDR3aa: CASSDQGKNEQFF

d_gene: .
abundance: few
v_gene: TRBV4-2
j_gene: TRBJ1-1
CDR3nt: TGTGCCAGCAGCCAAGATACAGGGTTAAGGACTGAAGCTTTCTTT
CDR3aa: CASSQDTGLRTEAFF

d_gene: .
abundance: once
v_gene: TRBV18
j_gene: TRBJ1-1
CDR3nt: TGTGCCAGCTCCCCTGACACGGTTACTGAAGCTTTCTTT
CDR3aa: CASSPDTVTEAFF

d_gene: TRBD2
abundance: .
v_gene: TRBV27
j_gene: TRBJ2-6
CDR3nt: TGTGCCAGCAGTTACAGCGGGGGGCCTCGCTTCTCTGGGGCCAACGTCCTGACTTTC
CDR3aa: CASSYSGGPRFSGANVLTF

d_gene: TRBD2
abundance: .
v_gene: TRBV28
j_gene: TRBJ2-5
CDR3nt: TGTGCCAGCAGTTTAGAGAGGGGAGGGAGAGAGACCCAGTACTTC
CDR3aa: CASSLERGGRETQYF

d_gene: TRBD2
abundance: .
v_gene: TRBV5-1
j_gene: TRBJ2-5
CDR3nt: TGCGCCAGCAGCTTGGTAGGCGGGGGGGGCCAAGAGACCCAGTACTTC
CDR3aa: CASSLVGGGGQETQYF

d_gene: .
abundance: few
v_gene: TRBV6-4
j_gene: TRBJ1-6
CDR3nt: TGTGCCAGCACCTTGGACAACGCCTATAATTCACCCCTCCACTTT
CDR3aa: CASTLDNAYNSPLHF

d_gene: TRBD1
abundance: .
v_gene: TRBV18
j_gene: TRBJ1-3
CDR3nt: TGTGCCAGCTCAGCGGACAGGTACTCTGGAAACACCATATATTTT
CDR3aa: CASSADRYSGNTIYF

d_gene: .
abundance: few
v_gene: TRBV10-1
j_gene: TRBJ1-2
CDR3nt: TGCGCCAGCAGTGAGTCGGAGAGACCAAACTATGGCTACACCTTC
CDR3aa: CASSESERPNYGYTF

d_gene: .
abundance: .
v_gene: TRBV6-5
j_gene: TRBJ1-1
CDR3nt: TGTGCCAGCAGTTCAGGGAACACTGAAGCTTTCTTT
CDR3aa: CASSSGNTEAFF

d_gene: .
abundance: .
v_gene: TRBV7-6
j_gene: TRBJ1-4
CDR3nt: TGTGCCAGCAGCTCCCGGGACAACGCTAATGAAAAACTGTTTTTT
CDR3aa: CASSSRDNANEKLFF

d_gene: .
abundance: .
v_gene: TRBV6-4
j_gene: TRBJ2-7
CDR3nt: TGTGCCAGCCCCCACCGGGACACGTTTACCTACGAGCAGTACTTC
CDR3aa: CASPHRDTFTYEQYF

d_gene: TRBD1
abundance: few
v_gene: TRBV23-1
j_gene: TRBJ1-2
CDR3nt: TGCGCCAGCAGTCAGGCAGGGGGCAACTATGGCTACACCTTC
CDR3aa: CASSQAGGNYGYTF

d_gene: TRBD1
abundance: .
v_gene: TRBV19
j_gene: TRBJ1-4
CDR3nt: TGTGCCAGTAGTCCCCGGGACAGGGTGGACGAAAAACTGTTTTTT
CDR3aa: CASSPRDRVDEKLFF

d_gene: TRBD1
abundance: .
v_gene: TRBV19
j_gene: TRBJ1-1
CDR3nt: TGTGCCAGTAGTATACGGGACAGGAACACTGAAGCTTTCTTT
CDR3aa: CASSIRDRNTEAFF

d_gene: TRBD1
abundance: .
v_gene: TRBV25-1
j_gene: TRBJ2-1
CDR3nt: TGTGCCAGCAGTGAAACCGGGACAGTCTACAATGAGCAGTTCTTC
CDR3aa: CASSETGTVYNEQFF

d_gene: TRBD1
abundance: few
v_gene: TRBV5-1
j_gene: TRBJ1-1
CDR3nt: TGCGCCAGCAGCTTCCAGGGACAGGGGGCTATAGACACTGAAGCTTTCTTT
CDR3aa: CASSFQGQGAIDTEAFF

d_gene: TRBD1
abundance: .
v_gene: TRBV5-6
j_gene: TRBJ2-3
CDR3nt: TGTGCCAGCAGCTCGGCGGCAAATAGGGGGCCCACAGATACGCAGTATTTT
CDR3aa: CASSSAANRGPTDTQYF

d_gene: .
abundance: .
v_gene: TRBV5-6
j_gene: TRBJ1-2
CDR3nt: TGTGCCAGCAGCCCACAGGGTCCGTGGGGCTACACCTTC
CDR3aa: CASSPQGPWGYTF

d_gene: .
abundance: .
v_gene: TRBV7-3
j_gene: TRBJ2-5
CDR3nt: TGTGCCAGCAGCCCTGGGGGGGCCCAAGAGACCCAGTACTTC
CDR3aa: CASSPGGAQETQYF

d_gene: TRBD1
abundance: few
v_gene: TRBV6-5
j_gene: TRBJ2-4
CDR3nt: TGTGCCAGCAGTGGGGACAGGGATGTAGTAAACATTCAGTACTTC
CDR3aa: CASSGDRDVVNIQYF

d_gene: TRBD2
abundance: once
v_gene: TRBV5-3
j_gene: TRBJ2-3
CDR3nt: TGTGCCAGAAGCCTAATCCAGCGGGGGAGCACAGATACGCAGTATTTT
CDR3aa: CARSLIQRGSTDTQYF

d_gene: TRBD1
abundance: .
v_gene: TRBV23-1
j_gene: TRBJ1-2
CDR3nt: TGCGCCAGCAGTCAATACCCTGGGACAGGGGTTTCCTATGGCTACACCTTC
CDR3aa: CASSQYPGTGVSYGYTF

d_gene: TRBD2
abundance: .
v_gene: TRBV28
j_gene: TRBJ2-3
CDR3nt: TGTGCCAGCAGTTTATCCGGGGGGGCACTAAATACGCAGTATTTT
CDR3aa: CASSLSGGALNTQYF

d_gene: TRBD2
abundance: .
v_gene: TRBV5-1
j_gene: TRBJ2-3
CDR3nt: TGCGCCAGCAGCTTGGGGGCTAGCGGGGCCACAGATACGCAGTATTTT
CDR3aa: CASSLGASGATDTQYF

d_gene: .
abundance: .
v_gene: TRBV5-1
j_gene: TRBJ1-1
CDR3nt: TGCGCCAGCAGCTTGGGCGGGATCGGGAACACTGAAGCTTTCTTT
CDR3aa: CASSLGGIGNTEAFF

d_gene: TRBD2
abundance: .
v_gene: TRBV7-2
j_gene: TRBJ2-5
CDR3nt: TGTGCCAGCAGCTTAGATAGCGGGGGGACCCAAGAGACCCAGTACTTC
CDR3aa: CASSLDSGGTQETQYF

d_gene: .
abundance: .
v_gene: TRBV5-1
j_gene: TRBJ2-3
CDR3nt: TGCGCCAGCAGCTTGGAAGCAAATACGCAGTATTTT
CDR3aa: CASSLEANTQYF

d_gene: TRBD2
abundance: .
v_gene: TRBV7-9
j_gene: TRBJ2-3
CDR3nt: TGTGCCAGCAGCTTAAGGCTAGCGGGGAACACAGATACGCAGTATTTT
CDR3aa: CASSLRLAGNTDTQYF

d_gene: TRBD1
abundance: .
v_gene: TRBV5-4
j_gene: TRBJ1-1
CDR3nt: TGTGCCAGCAGCGAAAGGACAGGGTATGAAGCTTTCTTT
CDR3aa: CASSERTGYEAFF

d_gene: .
abundance: .
v_gene: TRBV28
j_gene: TRBJ1-6
CDR3nt: TGTGCCAGCAGTTTACAGGGGAGTAATTCACCCCTCCACTTT
CDR3aa: CASSLQGSNSPLHF

d_gene: TRBD1
abundance: .
v_gene: TRBV7-9
j_gene: TRBJ1-4
CDR3nt: TGTGCCAGCAGCCCGGACAGGGATTCGAAAAAACTGTTTTTT
CDR3aa: CASSPDRDSKKLFF

d_gene: TRBD1
abundance: .
v_gene: TRBV5-4
j_gene: TRBJ2-3
CDR3nt: TGTGCCAGCAGCCCGGGACAGTGGGCAGATACGCAGTATTTT
CDR3aa: CASSPGQWADTQYF

d_gene: .
abundance: .
v_gene: TRBV5-1
j_gene: TRBJ1-1
CDR3nt: TGCGCCAGCAGCTTGGAGGCAGCTAGCGACGCTGAAGCTTTCTTT
CDR3aa: CASSLEAASDAEAFF

d_gene: .
abundance: .
v_gene: TRBV5-1
j_gene: TRBJ2-7
CDR3nt: TGCGCCAGCAGCTTGGCCGGGAAGACCTACGAGCAGTACTTC
CDR3aa: CASSLAGKTYEQYF